This T cell receptor beta chain was found in a study of blood T cell repertoires in COVID-19. Study in general: Both acute and convalescent COVID-19 samples were obtained from the United States, Italy and Spain.

Using immunoSEQ multiplex PCR, the repertoire was profiled, and TCRdb retains in-frame clones only, with some absent. The data contain about 190,000 clones, 89% of them singletons. Trimming took 5 bases from V and 7 from J; bases not matched to a gene: 10. Germline V lookup: CDR1 MNHEY, CDR2 SVGAGI. The CDR3 runs to 14 residues. The sequenced sample consisted of peripheral blood. This sequence was found in a man aged 35-49 years with acute or convalescent COVID-19. V is TRBV6-5 and J is TRBJ1-2, with 7 bases that match TRBD1. The CDR3: CASSLRQGDSGYTF. The CDR3 coding sequence is TGTGCCAGCAGTCTAAGACAGGGCGATAGTGGCTACACCTTC.